Listed below are T cell receptor beta chains from one sample, sequenced in a study of blood T cell repertoires in COVID-19. Repertoires were generated with immunoSEQ multiplex PCR, while TCRdb's copy carries only in-frame clones and drops some. The top ten clones hold roughly 4.7% of a sample with under 250,000 clones, roughly four fifths of them seen once. What was sequenced was peripheral blood. All receptors derive from a woman between 65 and 79 years old with acute or convalescent COVID-19. Both conserved end residues are part of each CDR3. A D gene is named only where the DNA matches it firmly. Clone size appears in some rows only: once, few, many, or a class for an expanded clone.

D gene | clone size | CDR3 length | J gene | V gene | CDR3 protein | CDR3 DNA
TRBD2 | . | 17 | TRBJ2-1 | TRBV7-2 | CASSSPFAGDAYNEQFF | TGTGCCAGCAGCTCCCCTTTCGCGGGGGATGCCTACAATGAGCAGTTCTTC
TRBD2 | . | 16 | TRBJ2-4 | TRBV6-5 | CASSYSPAGTGDIQYF | TGTGCCAGCAGTTACTCTCCAGCGGGGACGGGGGACATTCAGTACTTC
TRBD1 | . | 16 | TRBJ1-2 | TRBV15 | CATSNAWGQANYGYTF | TGTGCCACCAGCAACGCTTGGGGACAGGCTAACTATGGCTACACCTTC
. | few | 15 | TRBJ2-2 | TRBV2 | CASRGQLLNTGELFF | TGTGCCAGCAGAGGACAATTATTGAACACCGGGGAGCTGTTTTTT
. | . | 15 | TRBJ2-3 | TRBV5-1 | CASSFATVSTDTQYF | TGCGCCAGCAGCTTTGCGACAGTAAGCACAGATACGCAGTATTTT
TRBD1 | . | 14 | TRBJ1-2 | TRBV19 | CASLGTGIRYGYTF | TGTGCCAGCCTAGGGACAGGAATACGCTATGGCTACACCTTC
. | . | 12 | TRBJ2-1 | TRBV12-3/TRBV12-4 | CASSLGGNEQFF | TGTGCCAGCAGTTTAGGAGGAAATGAGCAGTTCTTC
TRBD1 | few | 15 | TRBJ1-4 | TRBV7-9 | CASSRDRGTNEKLFF | TGTGCCAGCAGTCGCGACAGGGGAACTAATGAAAAACTGTTTTTT
. | many | 12 | TRBJ1-1 | TRBV6-5 | CASNRANTEAFF | TGTGCCAGCAACAGGGCGAACACTGAAGCTTTCTTT
. | . | 14 | TRBJ1-2 | TRBV6-5 | CASSYSGRGYGYTF | TGTGCCAGCAGTTACTCAGGTCGGGGGTATGGCTACACCTTC